The 16 T cell receptor beta chains listed next were all sequenced from one sample in a study of response to subunit inactivated influenza vaccine. TCRdb re-called the RT-PCR reads with MiXCR, one entry per CDR3 protein. The top ten hold approximately 7.6% of the sample, which has hundreds of thousands of distinct CDR3 sequences, 13% to 15% seen once. Sequenced material: PBMCs from blood, taken less than 15 days before vaccination. Every receptor here comes from a man aged 50-60 years who received an inactivated influenza vaccine.

The rearrangement joins TRBV5-1 to TRBJ2-7, with D maybe TRBD1 (6 bases). This CDR3 has 13 residues. The germline V gene has CDR1 SGHRS and CDR2 YFSETQ. Trimming took 5 bases from V and 5 from J, leaving 14 bases between them. The chain's CDR3 is CASSTGLRDEQYF. For the CDR3, the DNA is TGCGCCAGCAGTACAGGGTTACGGGACGAGCAGTACTTC.

CDR3 bases: TGTGCCAGCAGCACTAGTGGGCGGACAGGAATGGAGACCCAGTACTTC. Its translation is CASSTSGRTGMETQYF. The chain has TRBV11-1 and TRBJ2-5, with 7 bases lining up with TRBD1. J lost 5 bases, V lost 5 bases, and 14 bases had no gene match. This CDR3 spans 16 amino acids. Germline V gene data show CDR1 as SGHAT and CDR2 as FQDESV (reference sequence).

This rearrangement joins TRBV4-3 to TRBJ2-7; D possibly uses TRBD1 or TRBD2 (5 bases each). This CDR3 has 16 residues. Trimming took off 0 bases at V and 4 bases at J, with 16 bases between the two ends. The germline V gene has CDR1 LGHNA and CDR2 YSLEER. The CDR3: CASSQDPGQGAYEQYF. CDR3 bases: TGCGCCAGCAGCCAAGATCCAGGGCAGGGAGCTTACGAGCAGTACTTC.

This chain links TRBV28 with TRBJ1-2; D may be TRBD1 (5 bases). The CDR3 totals 14 residues. Germline-derived CDR1 and CDR2 are MDHEN and SYDVKM. The germline V and J ends were trimmed by 7 bases and 1 base, with 13 bases remaining between them. The CDR3 reads CASTSGVVNYGYTF. The CDR3 DNA reads as TGTGCCAGCACTTCGGGGGTGGTTAACTATGGCTACACCTTC.

This clonotype turned up a few times. The chain couples TRBV28 to TRBJ2-1; 11 nucleotides align to TRBD1. This CDR3 region has 17 residues. Germline lookup yields CDR1 MDHEN and CDR2 SYDVKM. Trimming at V came to 3 bases and at J to 4 bases, leaving 8 bases not matched to a gene. The CDR3 DNA sequence: TGTGCCAGCAGTTTTAATTTCCGGGACAGGGGGTACAATGAGCAGTTCTTC. It encodes CASSFNFRDRGYNEQFF.

This clonotype has only a few counts. This rearrangement joins TRBV5-1 to TRBJ2-1; 10 bases map to TRBD2. Germline CDR1 SGHRS, CDR2 YFSETQ. J gave up 9 bases and V 5 bases, and 11 bases lay outside the gene matches. The CDR3 extends over 15 amino acids. The CDR3 sequence: CASSHSIGTSVEQFF. The CDR3 DNA sequence: TGCGCCAGCAGTCACTCCATTGGGACTAGCGTTGAGCAGTTCTTC. Variable domain in full (rest from reference TRBV5-1 and TRBJ2-1): KAGVTQTPRYLIKTRGQQVTLSCSPISGHRSVSWYQQTPGQGLQFLFEYFSETQRNKGNFPGRFSGRQFSNSRSEMNVSTLELGDSALYLCASSHSIGTSVEQFFGPGTRLTVL.

The CDR3: CASSLVSRTSGRSEQFF. The CDR3 nucleotides read TGCGCCAGCAGCTTGGTTTCCAGGACTAGCGGGAGGTCTGAGCAGTTCTTC. The chain combines TRBV5-1 with TRBJ2-1; 14 bases map to TRBD2. Germline-derived CDR1 and CDR2 are SGHRS and YFSETQ. V lost 0 bases and J lost 9; bases outside the gene matches: 8. This CDR3 spans 17 amino acids. Together with reference TRBV5-1 and TRBJ2-1, the CDR3 gives the full variable domain: KAGVTQTPRYLIKTRGQQVTLSCSPISGHRSVSWYQQTPGQGLQFLFEYFSETQRNKGNFPGRFSGRQFSNSRSEMNVSTLELGDSALYLCASSLVSRTSGRSEQFFGPGTRLTVL.

The CDR3 here is CSAQASDRVQETQYF. The CDR3 nucleotides read TGCAGTGCCCAAGCTTCGGACAGGGTACAAGAGACCCAGTACTTC. The chain has TRBV20-1 and TRBJ2-5; 8 bases fit TRBD1. Germline CDR1 DFQATT, CDR2 SNEGSKA (reference sequence). This CDR3 comprises 15 residues. The V and J ends lost 6 bases and 2 bases, in that order; junction bases with no gene match: 11.

Points on this clonotype: Sequence at one end of the junction differs from germline and may be a read error. V is TRBV28 and J is TRBJ2-5; 11 positions agree with TRBD2. CDR3 length: 14 residues. Germline CDR1 is MDHEN and CDR2 is SYDVKM. CDR3 sequence: CASGLLAGDETQYF. CDR3 DNA sequence: TGTGCCAGCGGTTTACTAGCGGGAGATGAGACCCAGTACTTC.

In this sample, this clonotype turned up a few times. The chain has TRBV12-3 or TRBV12-4 and TRBJ2-3; D may be TRBD2 (5 bases). Between the trimmed V and J ends, which lost 5 bases and 0 bases, there was a span of 12 bases. CDR3 size: 15 residues. The CDR3, as DNA: TGTGCCAGCAGTGGCGGGTACCTGAGCACAGATACGCAGTATTTT. It codes for CASSGGYLSTDTQYF.

This rearrangement joins TRBV20-1 to TRBJ2-1; 8 nucleotides line up with TRBD2. J was trimmed by 8 bases and V by 1 base; bases with no gene match: 10. Germline V gene sequence: CDR1 DFQATT, CDR2 SNEGSKA (reference sequence). The CDR3 contains 15 residues. The CDR3 coding sequence is TGCAGTGCTAGAGGTAGCGCGGGAGGTAGCGATGAGCAGTTCTTC. Amino acid sequence: CSARGSAGGSDEQFF.

CDR3 nucleotides: TGCAGCGTTGAAGAAGGCTCCGGGGCAGATACGCAGTATTTT. Encoded protein: CSVEEGSGADTQYF. The rearrangement uses TRBV29-1 and TRBJ2-3; D might be TRBD2 (5 bases). The CDR3 extends over 14 amino acids. With 0 bases removed from V and 4 bases from J, the gap between germline ends came to 11 bases. Germline CDR1 SQVTM, CDR2 ANQGSEA.

V gene TRBV4-2 combines with J gene TRBJ2-1; D is perhaps TRBD2 (6 bases). V was pared by 0 bases and J by 0 bases, with 12 bases between. This CDR3 is built from 17 residues. Germline CDR1 and CDR2: LGHNA and YNFKEQ. The CDR3 spells CASSQDWAGSSYNEQFF. In DNA, the CDR3 is TGTGCCAGCAGCCAAGATTGGGCGGGAAGCTCCTACAATGAGCAGTTCTTC.

V usage is TRBV29-1 and J usage is TRBJ2-3; D is perhaps TRBD1 (6 bases). Germline CDR1 and CDR2: SQVTM and ANQGSEA. Trimming removed 4 bases at V and 1 base at J, with 12 bases between. This CDR3 comprises 14 residues. The DNA of the CDR3 is TGCAGCGTTGGGGGAGAGGGGGGCACAGATACGCAGTATTTT. It codes for CSVGGEGGTDTQYF.

This chain links TRBV20-1 with TRBJ2-1; 15 bases match TRBD2. Germline CDR1 reads DFQATT; CDR2 reads SNEGSKA (reference sequence). This CDR3 has 14 residues. V shed 7 bases and J 6 bases; nucleotides not matched to a gene: 4. The CDR3: CSGGLAGGLNEQFF. The DNA for the CDR3 is TGCAGTGGGGGACTAGCGGGGGGCCTCAATGAGCAGTTCTTC.

This clonotype has a count of ten or more. The rearrangement joins TRBV6-5 to TRBJ1-5; 7 positions match TRBD1. CDR1 is MNHEY and CDR2 is SVGAGI in the germline V gene. After removal of 0 bases from V and 7 bases from J, the junction contained 12 bases not matched to a gene. CDR3 length equals 17 residues. Here the CDR3 DNA reads TGTGCCAGCAGTTACTCTCCTTCACAGGGGACGGACCAGCCCCAGCATTTT. This gives the protein CASSYSPSQGTDQPQHF.